This entry lists 8 T cell receptor beta chains sequenced from one sample in a study of shared clonotypes between healthy human individuals. Produced via immunoSEQ multiplex PCR; TCRdb's table is partial and in-frame only. Among 730,000 or so clones listed, 72% were seen once. Sequencing was done on a sample of memory CD4+ T cells sorted from blood. The subset denotes: CD45RA-negative fraction. All receptors come from a woman between 25 and 40 years old in good health.

This rearrangement joins TRBV7-2 to TRBJ2-3, with TRBD2 matching 7 bases. V trimming: 2 bases; J trimming: 4 bases; junction bases outside the gene matches: 3. There are 14 residues in the CDR3. CDR1 SGHTA and CDR2 FQGNSA come from the germline V gene. The CDR3 loop reads CASSLLLAADTQYF. The CDR3, as DNA: TGTGCCAGCAGCTTATTGCTAGCGGCAGATACGCAGTATTTT.

The chain links TRBV2 to TRBJ1-5; D gene unclear. Between the trimmed V and J ends, which lost 4 bases and 2 bases, there was a span of 12 bases. The CDR3 spans 15 residues. Germline CDR1 is SNHLY and CDR2 is FYNNEI. CDR3 sequence reads: CASSGEAVGNQPQHF. CDR3 in DNA: TGTGCCAGCAGTGGTGAGGCAGTCGGCAATCAGCCCCAGCATTTT.

In the case of this clone: The sample carries other DNA sequences with the same CDR3. The J gene is TRBJ2-5, the V gene TRBV6-5, with TRBD1 as a possible D gene (7 bases). V gave up 0 bases and J gave up 5 bases, with 13 bases separating them. From germline, CDR1 is MNHEY and CDR2 SVGAGI. This CDR3 comprises 15 residues. The CDR3 DNA follows: TGTGCCAGCAGTTACTCTCGGACAGGAGGGGAGACCCAGTACTTC. This sequence encodes CASSYSRTGGETQYF.

A few counts support this clone. The V gene is TRBV9, the J gene TRBJ2-5; D is possibly TRBD1 (5 bases). Germline-derived CDR1 and CDR2 are SGDLS and YYNGEE. The CDR3 is made up of 12 amino acids. Trimming left V 7 bases short and J 5 bases short, with 12 bases between. As DNA, the CDR3 is TGTGCCAGCGGCCCACAGGAGGAGACCCAGTACTTC. Amino acid sequence: CASGPQEETQYF.

The V and J genes are TRBV7-2 and TRBJ2-1; TRBD1 might be the D (6 bases). V was trimmed by 1 base and J by 10 bases, leaving 14 bases between them. The length of the CDR3 is 14 residues. Germline CDR1 SGHTA, CDR2 FQGNSA. The CDR3 nucleotides read TGTGCCAGCAGCTTAGGGGTGGGGGCCGGAGAGCAGTTCTTC. Protein: CASSLGVGAGEQFF.

This clone occurred a few times. Other nucleotide sequences from this sample produce the same CDR3. The chain couples TRBV20-1 to TRBJ1-5; D is perhaps TRBD1 (6 bases). This CDR3 comprises 11 residues. Germline V gives CDR1 DFQATT, CDR2 SNEGSKA (reference sequence). The ends were cut back, 5 bases at V and 5 bases at J, with 7 bases in the middle. CDR3: CSAGGHQPQHF. The CDR3 region has the DNA TGCAGTGCTGGGGGGCATCAGCCCCAGCATTTT.

At least ten counts were recorded for this clone. The rearrangement joins TRBV5-1 to TRBJ1-1; D may be TRBD1 (5 bases). CDR3 length: 16 residues. With 0 bases removed from V and 7 bases from J, the gap between germline ends came to 19 bases. The germline gives CDR1 SGHRS, CDR2 YFSETQ. The CDR3 DNA reads TGCGCCAGCAGCTTGGCTAAAACGAGCGGGGCCGGTGAAGCTTTCTTT. Translation gives CASSLAKTSGAGEAFF. The variable domain in full, completed from reference TRBV5-1 and TRBJ1-1, reads KAGVTQTPRYLIKTRGQQVTLSCSPISGHRSVSWYQQTPGQGLQFLFEYFSETQRNKGNFPGRFSGRQFSNSRSEMNVSTLELGDSALYLCASSLAKTSGAGEAFFGQGTRLTVV.

The V gene is TRBV7-9, the J gene TRBJ1-2, with D hard to call. Trimming left V 3 bases short and J 4 bases short, with 6 bases between. Germline lookup yields CDR1 SEHNR and CDR2 FQNEAQ (reference sequence). CDR3 length: 12 amino acids. CDR3 protein: CASSFSFYGYTF. Here the CDR3 DNA reads TGTGCCAGCAGCTTTAGCTTCTATGGCTACACCTTC.